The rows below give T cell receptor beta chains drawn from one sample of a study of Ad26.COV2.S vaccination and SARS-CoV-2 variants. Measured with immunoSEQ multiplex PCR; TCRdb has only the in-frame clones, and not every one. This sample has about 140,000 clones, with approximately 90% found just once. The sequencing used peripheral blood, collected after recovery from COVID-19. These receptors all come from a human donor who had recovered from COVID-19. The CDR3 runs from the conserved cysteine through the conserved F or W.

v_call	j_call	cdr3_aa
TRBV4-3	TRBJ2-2	CASSQDRGLTNTGELFF
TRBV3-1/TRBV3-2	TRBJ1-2	CASSQDVRSVGGGYTF
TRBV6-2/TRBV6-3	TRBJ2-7	CASSFGTSVYEQYF
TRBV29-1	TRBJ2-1	CSIKGGARYNEQFF
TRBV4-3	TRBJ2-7	CASSQRRGGSHEQYF
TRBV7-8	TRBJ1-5	CASSLVGEDQPQHF
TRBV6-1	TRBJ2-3	CASSEFPKDTQYF
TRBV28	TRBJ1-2	CASSLSRDHYGYTF
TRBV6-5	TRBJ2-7	CASTGTGFSYEQYF
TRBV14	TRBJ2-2	CASSKGGTGELFF
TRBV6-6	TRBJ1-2	CASSYRREGDYGYTF
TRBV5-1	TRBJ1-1	CASSWLTGGTEAFF
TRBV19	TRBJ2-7	CASSTGLALPREQYF
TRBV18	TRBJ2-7	CASSPPAGEQYF
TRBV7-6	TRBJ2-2	CASSLGARRGTGELFF
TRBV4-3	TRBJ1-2	CASSQDWESFLLDYGYTF
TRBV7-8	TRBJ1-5	CASSPVAVGQPQHF
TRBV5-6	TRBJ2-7	CASSLWGQVRYEQYF
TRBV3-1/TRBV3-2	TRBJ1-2	CASSRSLEGYTF
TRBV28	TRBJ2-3	CASSLNRDRGGTQYF
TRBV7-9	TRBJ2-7	CASSLIRGFLGQEAREQYF
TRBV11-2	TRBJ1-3	CASSLGSITGNTIYF
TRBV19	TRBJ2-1	CASSTTGGVHNEQFF
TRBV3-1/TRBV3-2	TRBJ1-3	CASSPQPHSGNTIYF
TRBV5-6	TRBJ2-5	CASSSPGEGSRGTQYF
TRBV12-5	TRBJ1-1	CASGLGGAASEAFF
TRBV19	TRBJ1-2	CASSPTDYGYTF
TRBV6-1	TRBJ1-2	CASSERNYGYTF
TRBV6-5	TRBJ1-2	CASSYWRDKSSYTF
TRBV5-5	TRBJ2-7	CASSLGDRGYEQYF
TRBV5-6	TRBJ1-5	CASSQGGFGNQPQHF
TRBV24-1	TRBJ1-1	CATSDYPGRAFF
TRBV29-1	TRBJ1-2	CSAAREDNNYGYTF
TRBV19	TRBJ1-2	CASSIGSAYYGYTF
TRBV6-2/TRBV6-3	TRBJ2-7	CASSPGGYEQYF
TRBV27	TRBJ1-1	CASSSQADTEAFF
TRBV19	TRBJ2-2	CASGGRGRSNGELFF
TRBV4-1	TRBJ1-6	CASSQDWTTDSPLHF
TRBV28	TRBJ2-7	CASSRGLVREQYF
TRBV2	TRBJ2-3	CASSPTQTSSSTDTQYF
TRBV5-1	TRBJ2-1	CASRRQGSLVVDEQFF
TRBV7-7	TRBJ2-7	CASSRLAGYEQYF
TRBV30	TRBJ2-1	CAWSGGPYNEQFF
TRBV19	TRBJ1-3	CASTWTASGNTIYF
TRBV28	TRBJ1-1	CASSLGGGTAEAFF
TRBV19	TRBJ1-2	CASHHEGRDGYTF
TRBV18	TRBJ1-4	CASSPKAGNNEKLFF
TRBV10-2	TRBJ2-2	CASSETGPNTGELFF
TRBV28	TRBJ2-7	CASSLPGGWSYEQYF
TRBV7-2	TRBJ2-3	CASSLLTGQDTQYF